A single sample gave rise to the 3 T cell receptor beta chains below, sequenced in a study of blood T cell repertoires in COVID-19. Some clones are missing from TCRdb's copy, which holds only in-frame ones; the method was immunoSEQ multiplex PCR. The sample holds some 500,000 clones, 70% to 90% seen once. Sample: peripheral blood. Every receptor here comes from a woman between 50 and 59 years old with COVID-19, enrolled during active disease.

This chain links TRBV18 with TRBJ1-2, with TRBD1 as a possible D gene (6 bases). CDR1 is KGHSH and CDR2 is LQKENI in the germline V gene. With 5 bases removed from V and 1 base from J, the gap between germline ends came to 11 bases. The CDR3 has 14 amino acids. In DNA form, the CDR3 reads TGTGCCAGCTCAGAACAGGGCATTAACTATGGCTACACCTTC. Its translation: CASSEQGINYGYTF.

This chain joins TRBV27 and TRBJ2-3, with D possibly TRBD2 on 6 matching bases. This CDR3 comprises 14 residues. Germline V gene lookup returns CDR1 MNHEY and CDR2 SMNVEV (reference sequence). V lost 8 bases and J lost 6, with 18 bases in between. The CDR3 here is CASFPPNRGDTQYF. CDR3 coding DNA: TGTGCCAGCTTCCCTCCTAACCGGGGGGATACGCAGTATTTT.

The chain carries TRBV9 and TRBJ2-1; 11 nucleotides line up with TRBD2. Germline-derived CDR1 and CDR2 are SGDLS and YYNGEE. The CDR3 consists of 15 residues. J lost 8 bases, V lost 2 bases, and 6 bases had no gene match. The CDR3 is CASSVRLAGMDEQFF. For the CDR3, the DNA is TGTGCCAGCAGCGTCAGACTAGCGGGGATGGATGAGCAGTTCTTC.